The clone carrying this TCR beta chain was seen at least ten times. Each CDR3 protein is one row after TCRdb ran MiXCR on the PCR reads. The sample lists 60,000 to 75,000 distinct CDR3 sequences, around 19% occurring once. After removal of 5 bases from V and 5 bases from J, the junction contained 13 bases not matched to a gene. This CDR3 has 19 residues. From germline, CDR1 is SGHTA and CDR2 FQGNSA. The record originates from a study of molecular identifiers for immune sequencing clone quantification. A CD8+CD4-CCR7+CD45RA+ phenotype served as the sorting definition for naive CD8 T cells. The material sequenced was naive CD8+ T cells from blood, with Jurkat cell RNA spiked in. Subset meaning: FACS-sorted CD8+CD4-CCR7+CD45RA+ naive T cells. This chain joins TRBV7-2 and TRBJ2-1; 15 bases map to TRBD2. The receptor's source is a human donor in good health. Some libraries in this study had Jurkat cell RNA spiked in. CDR3 in amino acids: CASSRSGTSGRRTNNEQFF. Written as DNA, the CDR3 is TGTGCCAGCAGCCGATCCGGGACTAGCGGGAGGCGAACAAACAATGAGCAGTTCTTC.